This TCR beta chain was identified in a study of T cell responses to AZD1222 COVID-19 vaccine. General observations from the study: There were mostly white British donors and more females than males, and clonal diversity was possibly underestimated. Elevations in Spike-specific TCR breadth and depth followed administration of two AZD1222 doses.

CDR1 is SGHTA, CDR2 FQGTGA, per germline. There are 13 residues in the CDR3. V lost 3 bases, J lost 5 bases, and 10 bases lay in between. The method was immunoSEQ multiplex PCR; TCRdb's version includes in-frame clones alone and lacks a portion of them. The sample includes roughly 100,000 clones, roughly nine tenths seen only once; the top ten take about 4.9%. This clone was detected only once. Antigen: not known. Source: peripheral blood, taken on day 0 of AZD1222 vaccination. The J gene is TRBJ1-2, the V gene TRBV7-3, with D tentatively TRBD1 (6 bases). The source is an adult in good health. The CDR3 DNA reads as TGTGCCAGCAGCTTCTCAGGGGCTTATGGCTACACCTTC. As protein: CASSFSGAYGYTF.